This T cell receptor (beta chain) is drawn from a study of blood T cells in healthy people across ages. Isolation yielded PBMCs, at least 7 million per sample, in every case. Germline CDR1 is SGHAT and CDR2 is FQNNGV. The CDR3 has 15 amino acids. Trimming cost V 4 bases and J 9 bases; bases outside gene matches: 4. Alongside a J-beta primer mix, a sample-barcoded 5' primer served in a second PCR lasting 7 to 11 cycles. Via MiXCR, TCRdb re-called the 5' RACE reads, giving one row per CDR3 protein. This sample has more than 1.4 million distinct CDR3 sequences, with approximately 40% found just once. Sequences were obtained from blood. The receptor was derived from a woman aged 18-29 years in good health. This rearrangement joins TRBV11-2 to TRBJ2-3; TRBD2 agrees at 16 bases. The CDR3 here is CASSSGLAGGVTQYF. The CDR3 nucleotides read TGTGCCAGCAGCTCGGGACTAGCGGGGGGGGTAACGCAGTATTTT.